The text below deals with one TCR beta chain. The antigen is undetermined. With no exceptions, donors were healthy Caucasians. A single record per CDR3 protein comes from TCRdb applying MiXCR to the 5' RACE reads. The table has hundreds of thousands of distinct CDR3 sequences, around 8.8% seen once; the top ten hold roughly 2.1%. The record originates from a study of identical twins. Germline V CDR1 and CDR2: SGHAT, FQNNGV. The CDR3 totals 14 residues. Trimming shortened V by 2 bases and J by 7 bases, and 11 bases separated the two germline ends. Points from the study as a whole: Diverse VJ usage suggested most zero-insertion clonotypes were not invariant T cells. Conclusions relied on cross-sectional statistical analysis, not following the same donors. Abundant cord blood beta clonotypes carried fewer insertions; memory repertoires showed none.

These same data were also listed under a study on yellow fever vaccine responses in identical twins.

The clonotype was recovered from a woman in her late teens or twenties in good health. Sequenced: memory (CD45RO+) T cells sorted from blood. The chain uses TRBV11-2 and TRBJ2-2; D unclear. The CDR3 coding sequence is TGTGCCAGCAGCTTAAGTCTCATGGGCGGGGAGCTGTTTTTT. This codes for CASSLSLMGGELFF.